These T cell receptor beta chains were read from a single sample in a study of blood T cells in healthy people across ages. Using its own MiXCR run on the 5' RACE reads, TCRdb lists one record per CDR3 protein. The table records 1.6 million or so distinct CDR3 sequences, roughly 32% of them present only once. Sequencing used blood. These receptors all come from a woman aged 25-40 years in good health. CDR3s include the opening cysteine and the closing phenylalanine or tryptophan. D genes are given only for firm matches. Rows may omit the clone size; those that give it use once, few, many or a size class.

D: TRBD2; size: few; V: TRBV3-1; J: TRBJ2-3; length: 16; DNA: TGTGCCAGCAGTGCGACTAGCGGGGGATCGCGAGATACGCAGTATTTT; CDR3: CASSATSGGSRDTQYF
D: .; size: .; V: TRBV5-1; J: TRBJ2-7; length: 15; DNA: TGCGCCAGCAGCTTTGGACCAGGGGGGACCTACGAGCAGTACTTC; CDR3: CASSFGPGGTYEQYF
D: .; size: .; V: TRBV30; J: TRBJ1-4; length: 13; DNA: TGTGCCTGGAGTAACAGCGTTGGTGAAAAACTGTTTTTT; CDR3: CAWSNSVGEKLFF
D: .; size: .; V: TRBV27; J: TRBJ2-5; length: 15; DNA: TGTGCCAGCAGTTTCTCGGGGCGAGGTCAGGAGACCCCGTACTTC; CDR3: CASSFSGRGQETPYF
D: .; size: .; V: TRBV30; J: TRBJ2-7; length: 13; DNA: TGTGCCTGGAGGGCCGGCGGGGCCCTCGAGCAGTACTTC; CDR3: CAWRAGGALEQYF
D: TRBD2; size: .; V: TRBV10-3; J: TRBJ2-1; length: 16; DNA: TGTGCCATCAGTTCCGGGACTAGCGGGAGGAGGAATGAGCAGTTCTTC; CDR3: CAISSGTSGRRNEQFF
D: TRBD1; size: few; V: TRBV20-1; J: TRBJ2-7; length: 13; DNA: TGCAGTGCTAATACAGGGGGCTTCTACGAGCAGTACTTC; CDR3: CSANTGGFYEQYF
D: .; size: .; V: TRBV5-1; J: TRBJ2-7; length: 14; DNA: TGCGCCAGCAGCCCTACGGGAGTAGGGAGAGGGCAGTACTTC; CDR3: CASSPTGVGRGQYF
D: .; size: many; V: TRBV27; J: TRBJ2-5; length: 14; DNA: TGTGCCAGCAGTTTATTGGCAGGGTCGGAGACCCAGTACTTC; CDR3: CASSLLAGSETQYF
D: .; size: .; V: TRBV6-2/TRBV6-3; J: TRBJ2-2; length: 13; DNA: TGTGCCAGCACATTGTGGGACACCGGGGAGCTGTTTTTT; CDR3: CASTLWDTGELFF
D: TRBD2; size: once; V: TRBV15; J: TRBJ2-7; length: 19; DNA: TGTGCCACCAGCACACCGCCGGGACTAGCGGGTTCTCGACCCTACGAGCAGTACTTC; CDR3: CATSTPPGLAGSRPYEQYF
D: .; size: .; V: TRBV12-3/TRBV12-4; J: TRBJ2-7; length: 14; DNA: TGTGCCAGCAGTTTTATGGACAGCTCCTACGAGCAGTACTTC; CDR3: CASSFMDSSYEQYF
D: .; size: .; V: TRBV9; J: TRBJ1-2; length: 12; DNA: TGTGCCAGCAGCGCAACGAGAGAGGGCTACACCTTC; CDR3: CASSATREGYTF
D: .; size: .; V: TRBV7-9; J: TRBJ2-7; length: 16; DNA: TGTGCCAGCAGCTCAGGTGGACTTTACCAAACCTGCGAGCAGTACTTC; CDR3: CASSSGGLYQTCEQYF
D: .; size: few; V: TRBV20-1; J: TRBJ2-2; length: 14; DNA: TGCAGTGCTAGCACAGGCACGGCCACCGGGGAGCTGTTTTTT; CDR3: CSASTGTATGELFF
D: TRBD1; size: once; V: TRBV19; J: TRBJ1-6; length: 14; DNA: TGTGCCAGTAGTTACAGGACAGGGGATTCACCCCTCCACTTT; CDR3: CASSYRTGDSPLHF
D: TRBD2; size: .; V: TRBV7-9; J: TRBJ2-1; length: 15; DNA: TGTGCCAGCAGCGACACTGGCGGGGGGGCGCCTAAGCAGTTCTTC; CDR3: CASSDTGGGAPKQFF
D: .; size: many; V: TRBV20-1; J: TRBJ2-5; length: 15; DNA: TGCAGTGCTAGTACCCGAGGGGCCAGACAAGAGACCCAGTACTTC; CDR3: CSASTRGARQETQYF
D: TRBD1; size: few; V: TRBV18; J: TRBJ1-1; length: 15; DNA: TGTGCCAGCTCACAGACAGGGGGTGTGAACACTGAAGCTTTCTTT; CDR3: CASSQTGGVNTEAFF
D: .; size: few; V: TRBV6-2/TRBV6-3; J: TRBJ2-3; length: 14; DNA: TGTGCCACCGTAGCGGACACCGGCACAGATACGCAGTATTTT; CDR3: CATVADTGTDTQYF
D: TRBD2; size: many; V: TRBV29-1; J: TRBJ2-7; length: 14; DNA: TGCAGCGTTGAAGTAGCGGGACAAGACGTCGGGCAGTACTTC; CDR3: CSVEVAGQDVGQYF
D: .; size: few; V: TRBV11-2; J: TRBJ1-5; length: 16; DNA: TGTGCCAGCAGCTTATCAGGGGCGGTGGGCAATCAGCCCCAGCATTTT; CDR3: CASSLSGAVGNQPQHF
D: TRBD2; size: .; V: TRBV5-1; J: TRBJ2-1; length: 15; DNA: TGCGCCAGAATTTCGGTAGCGGGTGACTACAATGAGCAGTTCTTC; CDR3: CARISVAGDYNEQFF
D: .; size: .; V: TRBV5-1; J: TRBJ1-1; length: 16; DNA: TGCGCCAGCAGCCTTACTCCGGACAAATTGGGCACTGAAGCTTTCTTT; CDR3: CASSLTPDKLGTEAFF
D: .; size: few; V: TRBV29-1; J: TRBJ2-1; length: 11; DNA: TGCAGCGTTGGGATGAGGGATGAGCAGTTCTTC; CDR3: CSVGMRDEQFF
D: TRBD1; size: .; V: TRBV20-1; J: TRBJ1-1; length: 14; DNA: TGCAGTGCTAGAGGGGCGGACAGGGCGGCTGAAGCTTTCTTT; CDR3: CSARGADRAAEAFF
D: .; size: .; V: TRBV7-9; J: TRBJ2-7; length: 13; DNA: TGTGCCAGCAGCCCACAATCTACCTACGAGCAGTACTTC; CDR3: CASSPQSTYEQYF
D: .; size: .; V: TRBV7-9; J: TRBJ1-1; length: 14; DNA: TGTGCCAGCAGCTCCATATGGCCTCCGACTGAAGCTTTCTTT; CDR3: CASSSIWPPTEAFF
D: .; size: few; V: TRBV6-5; J: TRBJ2-1; length: 16; DNA: TGTGCCAGCAGTTTGGAAGGGGGACTTGCCTACAATGAGCAGTTCTTC; CDR3: CASSLEGGLAYNEQFF
D: TRBD2; size: .; V: TRBV27; J: TRBJ2-7; length: 15; DNA: TGTGCCAGCAAATCCGGGACTAGCGGTTGGTACGAGCAGTACTTC; CDR3: CASKSGTSGWYEQYF
D: TRBD1; size: few; V: TRBV20-1; J: TRBJ1-1; length: 15; DNA: TGCAGTGCTAGTGACCCCCGACAGGGGAACACTGAAGCTTTCTTT; CDR3: CSASDPRQGNTEAFF
D: TRBD1; size: few; V: TRBV20-1; J: TRBJ1-2; length: 14; DNA: TGCAGTGCTGTGCTACAGGGGGCTGACTATGGCTACACCTTC; CDR3: CSAVLQGADYGYTF
D: .; size: few; V: TRBV20-1; J: TRBJ1-2; length: 14; DNA: TGCAGTGCTAGACCCGGGACGGGGGGTTTTGGCTACACCTTC; CDR3: CSARPGTGGFGYTF
D: .; size: .; V: TRBV9; J: TRBJ1-1; length: 14; DNA: TGTGCCAGCGCCCCCCCCGGGGGGCCAACTGAAGCTTTCTTT; CDR3: CASAPPGGPTEAFF
D: .; size: many; V: TRBV12-3/TRBV12-4; J: TRBJ2-7; length: 12; DNA: TGTGCCAGCAGTTTTAAGGGCTACGAGCAGTACTTC; CDR3: CASSFKGYEQYF
D: TRBD2; size: .; V: TRBV20-1; J: TRBJ2-5; length: 12; DNA: TGCAGTGCTGGACTAGTTCGAGAGACCCAGTACTTC; CDR3: CSAGLVRETQYF
D: TRBD1; size: many; V: TRBV4-1; J: TRBJ2-1; length: 16; DNA: TGCGCCAGCAGCCAAGAACCGGGACAGGGTCCTACTGAGCAGTTCTTC; CDR3: CASSQEPGQGPTEQFF
D: .; size: .; V: TRBV12-3/TRBV12-4; J: TRBJ1-1; length: 15; DNA: TGTGCCAGCAGTTTCTTCCCCACCACGAACACTGAAGCTTTCTTT; CDR3: CASSFFPTTNTEAFF
D: TRBD2; size: .; V: TRBV24-1; J: TRBJ2-5; length: 16; DNA: TGTGCCACCAGTGATTTCAGGCTAGCGGGGAAGGAGACCCAGTACTTT; CDR3: CATSDFRLAGKETQYF
D: .; size: .; V: TRBV12-3/TRBV12-4; J: TRBJ2-7; length: 15; DNA: TGTGCCAGCAGGATGGGAGACCTTTTGGGTTACGAGCAGTACTTC; CDR3: CASRMGDLLGYEQYF
D: TRBD1; size: .; V: TRBV28; J: TRBJ2-7; length: 14; DNA: TGTGCCAGCAGTTTCTCCGGACAGGGAAGCGAGCAGTACTTC; CDR3: CASSFSGQGSEQYF
D: .; size: .; V: TRBV27; J: TRBJ1-4; length: 16; DNA: TGTGCCAGCAGTCCCGGACGGGTTGCAACTAATGAAAAACTGTTTTTT; CDR3: CASSPGRVATNEKLFF
D: .; size: .; V: TRBV4-1; J: TRBJ1-2; length: 19; DNA: TGCGCCAGCAGCCCTCGAAGCCTCTTTCTCGGGGGGCGGGGGTATGGCTACACCTTC; CDR3: CASSPRSLFLGGRGYGYTF
D: TRBD1; size: .; V: TRBV7-2; J: TRBJ1-5; length: 17; DNA: TGTGCCAGCAGCTTGTTTGGACAGGGTTGGAGCAATCAGCCCCAGCATTTT; CDR3: CASSLFGQGWSNQPQHF
D: TRBD1; size: .; V: TRBV28; J: TRBJ2-5; length: 14; DNA: TGTGCCAGCAGACTCCCGGGACAGAACTACGAGCGGTACTTC; CDR3: CASRLPGQNYERYF
D: .; size: once; V: TRBV7-2; J: TRBJ2-7; length: 15; DNA: TGTGCCAGCAGCTCGGGACTCGTTTACCTCTACGAGCAGTACTTC; CDR3: CASSSGLVYLYEQYF
D: .; size: many; V: TRBV5-1; J: TRBJ2-7; length: 15; DNA: TGCGCCAGCAGCGAAACGGGCACCTCCTCCTACGAGCAGTACTTC; CDR3: CASSETGTSSYEQYF
D: .; size: .; V: TRBV3-1; J: TRBJ1-4; length: 16; DNA: TGTGCCAGCAGCCAATCCCCGACAAGAACTAATGAAAAACTGTTTTTT; CDR3: CASSQSPTRTNEKLFF
D: .; size: few; V: TRBV4-1; J: TRBJ1-2; length: 15; DNA: TGCGCCAGCAGCGGACTGGGGGAAGCTAACTATGGCTACACCTTC; CDR3: CASSGLGEANYGYTF
D: .; size: few; V: TRBV4-1; J: TRBJ1-1; length: 12; DNA: TGCACCAGCAGCCATATTAACACTGAAGCTTTCTTT; CDR3: CTSSHINTEAFF
D: .; size: few; V: TRBV21-1; J: TRBJ2-3; length: 16; DNA: TGTGCCAGCAGCACCAGACTTCGTACCTCGTGGGATACGCAGTATTTT; CDR3: CASSTRLRTSWDTQYF
D: TRBD1; size: few; V: TRBV12-3/TRBV12-4; J: TRBJ2-5; length: 16; DNA: TGTGCCAGCAGTCTGGGACAGCCAGGACGGAAAGAGACCCAGTACTTC; CDR3: CASSLGQPGRKETQYF
D: TRBD1; size: .; V: TRBV4-1; J: TRBJ1-2; length: 16; DNA: TGCGCCAGCAGCCAATCCACGGGACAGGGTCCCAATGGCTACACCTTC; CDR3: CASSQSTGQGPNGYTF
D: TRBD2; size: few; V: TRBV12-3/TRBV12-4; J: TRBJ2-1; length: 16; DNA: TGTGCCAGCAGTAGGGGGACTAGCGGGAGGGCCAGTGAGCAGTTCTTC; CDR3: CASSRGTSGRASEQFF
D: TRBD1; size: .; V: TRBV20-1; J: TRBJ2-1; length: 14; DNA: TGCAGTGCCCTGGCGAGACAGGGCTACAATGAGCAGTTCTTC; CDR3: CSALARQGYNEQFF
D: TRBD1; size: few; V: TRBV25-1; J: TRBJ2-2; length: 16; DNA: TGTGCCAGCAGTGAACCCGGACAGGGCACCACCGGGGAGCTGTTTTTT; CDR3: CASSEPGQGTTGELFF
D: .; size: .; V: TRBV6-9; J: TRBJ2-7; length: 13; DNA: TGTGCCAGCGGAACCCGGGACATCAACGAGCAGTACTTC; CDR3: CASGTRDINEQYF
D: .; size: few; V: TRBV12-3/TRBV12-4; J: TRBJ2-3; length: 16; DNA: TGTGCCAGCAGCAATGGAATGGGCCTAGCGTCAGATACGCAGTATTTT; CDR3: CASSNGMGLASDTQYF
D: .; size: .; V: TRBV7-9; J: TRBJ2-7; length: 16; DNA: TGTGCCAGCAGCTCGATGACAGGATTGAGCTCCTACGAGCAGTACTTC; CDR3: CASSSMTGLSSYEQYF
D: .; size: few; V: TRBV28; J: TRBJ2-6; length: 15; DNA: TGTGCCAGCCTAGCGCGGGGCTCTGGGGCCAACGTCCTGACTTTC; CDR3: CASLARGSGANVLTF